The clone carrying this T cell receptor (beta chain) has only a few counts. Its antigen remains unknown. These data belong to a study of identical twins. Study results and caveats: Twin-shared out-of-frame alpha sequences showed excess low generation probability. Invariant T cells like MAIT and iNKT could partly confound the zero-insertion analyses.

The CDR3 is 14 residues long. J lost 7 bases, V lost 10 bases, and 13 bases had no gene match. CDR1 and CDR2 (germline): SNHLY, FYNNEI. TCRdb re-derived calls from the 5' RACE reads in MiXCR, one entry per CDR3 protein. The table lists 300,000 to 400,000 distinct CDR3 sequences, 9% to 15% of them singletons. These data also featured in a second study, about yellow fever vaccine responses in identical twins. In that study: Among the twins, the vaccine T cell response reportedly seemed partly convergent and partly personalized.

The origin of this receptor is a woman aged 18 to 35 in good health. The chain uses TRBV2 and TRBJ1-2; 9 nucleotides align to TRBD1. Material: CD8+ T cells sorted from blood. This chain's CDR3 is CAIQGDRVHSGYTF. CDR3 nucleotides: TGTGCCATCCAAGGGGACAGGGTACATTCTGGCTACACCTTC.